This T cell receptor beta chain originates from a study of blood T cell repertoires in COVID-19 (dated by TCRdb to 2018 to 2020). About the study as a whole: Samples covering the acute and convalescent phases of COVID-19 were provided by collaborators in the United States, Italy and Spain. The prospective study material was composed of cDNA or gDNA derived from T cells, B-cell-depleted T cells, or PBMCs. The repertoires were released in a freely available public database intended as a resource for research on the immune response to SARS-CoV-2. Deeply sampled blood TCRbeta repertoires from subjects exposed to, actively infected with, or recovered from COVID-19 were included in the dataset. The samples were drawn from two sources: the first 160 participants of the ongoing ImmuneRACE study, and over 1,000 subjects contributed by 6 global collaborators. A de-identified subject ID, COVID-19 status, age in years and sex were almost always included in the sample metadata. Where HLA class I and class II types were available, the types were taken from metadata supplied by the sample provider, not from assay-based typing.

This clone was seen a single time. The antigen it binds to is not known. No clone much larger than this one lies a single base away; base qualities are absent. Participants in the prospective study were enrolled through a virtual design, were aged roughly 18 to 100 years, and lived in 24 United States geographic areas. In the prospective study, participants were assigned to cohorts based on the clinical history participants reported in a screening survey and a study questionnaire. Recovered participants in ImmuneRACE Cohort 3 were defined by two consecutive negative NP/OP PCR tests, clearance by a healthcare professional, or resolution of symptoms. In the prospective study, mobile phlebotomists collected whole blood, serum and a nasopharyngeal or oropharyngeal swab from each participant. Participants in the prospective study had the option to provide additional blood draws and questionnaires over an approximately 2-month period. Prospective study blood samples were shipped either frozen or at room temperature before DNA extraction.

Findings and caveats that apply to the study as a whole: Clinical and demographic metadata were provided uncurated, with the amount varying by source and participant.

The germline V gene sets CDR1 to SNHLY and CDR2 to FYNNEI. Taken from cysteine to phenylalanine, the CDR3 has 15 residues. Kept here is only the CDR3 DNA, which spans 45 bases and is read in frame from base 1. Ends trimmed: V by 5 bases, J by 1 base; bases unmatched to a gene: 2. TCRbeta CDR3 regions were amplified from genomic DNA using the immunoSEQ Assay, a bias-controlled multiplex PCR. The study's processing was this. Nucleated cell counts per sample were estimated from amplification of reference gene primers within the assay. To quantify the absolute abundance of each unique TCRbeta CDR3 rearrangement, sequence reads were collapsed and filtered. For each sample, productive Simpson clonality was calculated as the square root of Simpson's diversity index across productive rearrangements. As stored in TCRdb, this immuneACCESS dataset retains in-frame rearrangements with V and J assigned. A fraction of the clones does not appear; measured against another copy, unresolved V genes explain less than half of the discrepancy, and the remainder lacks a known reason. Clonal size and the V and J genes are those of that table, whereas D and trimming came from the DNA. This sample gives roughly 190,000 clones in total; about 88% of them show up just once. Of the sample, about 0.77% falls within the top ten clones.

Sequenced input: PBMCs or T cells enriched from blood (not recorded which). Here the chain combines TRBV2 and TRBJ2-1; the junction holds 10 bases that match TRBD1. The receptor was isolated from a woman aged 18-35 years who had recovered from COVID-19. CDR3 reads: CASSWDRGSYNEQFF. DNA sequence: TGTGCCAGCAGTTGGGACAGGGGTTCCTACAATGAGCAGTTCTTC.